One sample yielded the 14 T cell receptor beta chains listed below, sequenced in a study of cytomegalovirus exposure and HLA in healthy donors. 13 Jbeta primers and 60 Vbeta primers were used for the PCR. This table comes from immunoSEQ multiplex PCR, and its TCRdb copy is limited to in-frame clones, with some not included. This table holds roughly 150,000 clones, around 83% found once. Material for sequencing was PBMCs. The origin of the receptors is a girl aged 2-15 years in good health and CMV-seropositive.

The rearrangement uses TRBV29-1 and TRBJ2-5; D perhaps matches TRBD1 (7 bases). This CDR3 is built from 12 residues. V was shortened by 3 bases and J by 5 bases, with 10 bases between the two germline ends. Per germline, CDR1 SQVTM and CDR2 ANQGSEA. The CDR3: CSVDRGVETQYF. CDR3 coding DNA: TGCAGCGTTGACAGGGGGGTGGAGACCCAGTACTTC.

The chain carries TRBV5-4 and TRBJ2-3; D is possibly TRBD2 (6 bases). V shed 4 bases and J shed 7 bases, with 16 bases lying between them. Germline V gives CDR1 SGHNT, CDR2 YYREEE (reference sequence). CDR3 size: 14 residues. The CDR3 DNA reads as TGTGCCAGCAGCGACTCCGGGACTTCACATACGCAGTATTTT. Translating gives CASSDSGTSHTQYF. The full variable domain, with the rest looked up from reference TRBV5-4 and TRBJ2-3, is ETGVTQSPTHLIKTRGQQVTLRCSSQSGHNTVSWYQQALGQGPQFIFQYYREEENGRGNFPPRFSGLQFPNYSSELNVNALELDDSALYLCASSDSGTSHTQYFGPGTRLTVL.

The chain recombines TRBV11-2 with TRBJ2-1; 8 bases align to TRBD2. Germline lookup yields CDR1 SGHAT and CDR2 FQNNGV. The CDR3 covers 13 residues. J lost 8 bases, V lost 8 bases, and 8 bases had no gene match. The CDR3 nucleotides are TGTGCCAGCTCGGGAGGGCCTGGAGATGAGCAGTTCTTC. Translation: CASSGGPGDEQFF.

The chain is built from TRBV6-6 and TRBJ1-2; D is unclear. Germline V gene data show CDR1 as MNHNY and CDR2 as SVGAGI (reference sequence). CDR3 length equals 14 residues. V was cut by 6 bases and J by 2 bases, with 13 bases left in between. CDR3 residues: CASRNAGKNYGYTF. CDR3 DNA: TGTGCCAGCAGAAACGCCGGGAAGAACTATGGCTACACCTTC.

This chain uses TRBV29-1 with TRBJ2-1; TRBD2 agrees at 11 bases. The CDR3 totals 14 residues. With V trimmed by 8 bases and J by 2 bases, 5 bases remained unmatched. Germline V CDR1 and CDR2: SQVTM, ANQGSEA. CDR3 sequence: CSLLAGGPYNEQFF. In DNA, the CDR3 is TGCAGCCTATTAGCGGGAGGGCCCTACAATGAGCAGTTCTTC.

The gene calls are TRBV30 and TRBJ1-1; D is uncertain. Trimming pared 5 bases from V and 1 base from J, leaving 8 bases between. CDR1 and CDR2 (germline): GTSNPN, SVGIG (reference sequence). This CDR3 contains 12 residues. This CDR3 is CAWGRWNTEAFF. The CDR3 DNA follows: TGTGCCTGGGGCAGGTGGAACACTGAAGCTTTCTTT.

V is TRBV28 and J is TRBJ2-7; 9 bases line up with TRBD1. The CDR3 has 14 amino acids. The V and J ends lost 6 bases and 0 bases, in that order; junction bases with no gene match: 3. From germline, CDR1 is MDHEN and CDR2 SYDVKM. The CDR3 is CASRGTGYSYEQYF. The DNA of the CDR3 is TGTGCCAGCAGGGGGACAGGGTACTCCTACGAGCAGTACTTC.

This chain joins TRBV11-3 and TRBJ2-1, with a tentative D call TRBD2 (5 bases). The CDR3 contains 12 residues. Germline CDR1 is SGHNT and CDR2 is YENEEA. Deletions cut 3 bases from V and 7 bases from J, with 7 bases between. The CDR3 loop reads CASSFSGNEQFF. The CDR3 bases are TGTGCCAGCAGCTTCTCGGGAAATGAGCAGTTCTTC.

The V call is TRBV29-1, the J call TRBJ2-5; 8 bases line up with TRBD1. V was pared by 5 bases and J by 5 bases, with 4 bases of the junction left unmatched. The CDR3 runs 12 residues. Germline CDR1 SQVTM, CDR2 ANQGSEA. CDR3 sequence reads: CSVPDRGETQYF. CDR3 in DNA: TGCAGCGTTCCTGACAGGGGCGAGACCCAGTACTTC.

This rearrangement joins TRBV14 to TRBJ1-2; D may be TRBD1 (5 bases). From germline, CDR1 is SGHDN and CDR2 FVKESK. V lost 0 bases and J lost 7, with 9 bases in between. The CDR3 consists of 13 residues. CDR3 sequence (DNA): TGTGCCAGCAGCCAAGATTGGCAGGGTGGCTACACCTTC. It specifies CASSQDWQGGYTF.

As for this clone: The sample has other DNA sequences that encode this CDR3 too. The chain is built from TRBV27 and TRBJ1-1; possible D gene TRBD1, 6 bases. Trimming shortened V by 2 bases and J by 5 bases, and 12 bases separated the two germline ends. Looked up from germline, CDR1 is MNHEY and CDR2 is SMNVEV (reference sequence). The CDR3 is 14 amino acids. The CDR3 nucleotides read TGTGCCAGCAGTTTAAGGCAGGGGTTAACTGAAGCTTTCTTT. It is translated as CASSLRQGLTEAFF.

V and J are TRBV6-1 and TRBJ2-7; D is uncertain. Germline V lookup: CDR1 MNHNS, CDR2 SASEGT. The CDR3 extends over 15 amino acids. V lost 4 bases and J 0 bases, leaving 13 bases between the germline ends. The DNA for the CDR3 is TGTGCCAGCAGTGCCCTCGATTCGGGCTCCTACGAGCAGTACTTC. Its protein product is CASSALDSGSYEQYF.

V usage is TRBV7-9 and J usage is TRBJ2-2; TRBD1 agrees at 7 bases. Germline V lookup: CDR1 SEHNR, CDR2 FQNEAQ (reference sequence). V shed 4 bases and J 3 bases; nucleotides not matched to a gene: 5. This CDR3 is built from 15 residues. The CDR3 DNA is TGTGCCAGCAGCTGGACAGGCGAGGACACCGGGGAGCTGTTTTTT. Translated, it gives CASSWTGEDTGELFF.

The J gene is TRBJ2-6, the V gene TRBV4-2; tentative D call: TRBD1 (6 bases). Looked up from germline, CDR1 is LGHNA and CDR2 is YNFKEQ. V was shortened by 3 bases and J by 1 base, with 7 bases between the two germline ends. The CDR3 has 15 residues. The CDR3 loop is CASSHTGSGANVLTF. The CDR3 region has the DNA TGTGCCAGCAGCCATACAGGGTCTGGGGCCAACGTCCTGACTTTC.